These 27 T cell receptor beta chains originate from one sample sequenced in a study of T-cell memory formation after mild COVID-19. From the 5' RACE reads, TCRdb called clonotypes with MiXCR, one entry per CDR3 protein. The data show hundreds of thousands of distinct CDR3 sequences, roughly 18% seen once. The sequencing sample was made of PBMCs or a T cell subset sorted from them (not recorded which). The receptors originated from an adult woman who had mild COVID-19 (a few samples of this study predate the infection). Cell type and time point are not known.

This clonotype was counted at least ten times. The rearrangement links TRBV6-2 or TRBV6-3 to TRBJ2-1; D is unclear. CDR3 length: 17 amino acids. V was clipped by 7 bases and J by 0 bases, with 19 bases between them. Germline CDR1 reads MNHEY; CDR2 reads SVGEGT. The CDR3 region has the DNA TGTGCCAGCACCCAACGAAGAAGCGCGAGCTCCTACAATGAGCAGTTCTTC. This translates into CASTQRRSASSYNEQFF.

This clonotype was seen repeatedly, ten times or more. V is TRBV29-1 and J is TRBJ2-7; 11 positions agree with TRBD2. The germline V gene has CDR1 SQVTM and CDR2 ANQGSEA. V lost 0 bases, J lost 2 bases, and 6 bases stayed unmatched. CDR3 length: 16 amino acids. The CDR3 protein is CSVEDLTSGTTYEQYF. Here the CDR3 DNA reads TGCAGCGTTGAAGACCTGACTAGCGGGACTACCTACGAGCAGTACTTC.

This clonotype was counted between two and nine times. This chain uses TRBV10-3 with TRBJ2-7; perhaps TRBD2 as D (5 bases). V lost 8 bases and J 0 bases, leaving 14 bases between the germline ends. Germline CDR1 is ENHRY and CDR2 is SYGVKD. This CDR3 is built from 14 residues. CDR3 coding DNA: TGTGCCATCGGGATGGAGCGGAGCTCCTACGAGCAGTACTTC. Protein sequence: CAIGMERSSYEQYF.

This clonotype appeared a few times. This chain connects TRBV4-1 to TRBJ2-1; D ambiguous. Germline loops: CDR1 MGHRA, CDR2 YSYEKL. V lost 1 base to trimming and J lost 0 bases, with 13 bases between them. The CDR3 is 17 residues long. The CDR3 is CASSQVHSESSYNEQFF. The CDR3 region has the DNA TGCGCCAGCAGCCAAGTACATTCCGAAAGCTCCTACAATGAGCAGTTCTTC.

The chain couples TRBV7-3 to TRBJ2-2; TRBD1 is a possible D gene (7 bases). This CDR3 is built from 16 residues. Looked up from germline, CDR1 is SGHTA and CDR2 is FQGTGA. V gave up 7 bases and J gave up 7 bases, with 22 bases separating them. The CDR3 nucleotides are TGTGCCAGCACCCTCCAACCAGGGGGGCTTAGCGGGGAGCTGTTTTTT. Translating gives CASTLQPGGLSGELFF.

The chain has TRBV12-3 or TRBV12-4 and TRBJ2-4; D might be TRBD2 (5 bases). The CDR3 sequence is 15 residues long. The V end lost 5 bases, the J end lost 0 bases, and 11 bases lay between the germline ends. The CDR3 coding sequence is TGTGCCAGCAGTCCCCGGGGTTTAGCCAAAAACATTCAGTACTTC. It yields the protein CASSPRGLAKNIQYF.

This chain's CDR3 is CASSLAPGYEQYV. CDR3 coding DNA: TGCGCCAGCAGCTTGGCTCCAGGCTACGAGCAGTACGTC. This sequence joins TRBV5-1 and TRBJ2-7, with D uncertain. Germline V gene data show CDR1 as SGHRS and CDR2 as YFSETQ. Trimming left V 0 bases short and J 3 bases short, with 7 bases between. This CDR3 is 13 amino acids long.

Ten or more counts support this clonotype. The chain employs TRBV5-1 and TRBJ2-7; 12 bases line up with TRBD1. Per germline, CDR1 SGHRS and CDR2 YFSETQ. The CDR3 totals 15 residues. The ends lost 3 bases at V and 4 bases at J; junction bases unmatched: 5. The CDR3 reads CASSSGTGGFYEQYF. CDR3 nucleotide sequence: TGCGCCAGCAGCTCCGGGACAGGGGGCTTTTACGAGCAGTACTTC.

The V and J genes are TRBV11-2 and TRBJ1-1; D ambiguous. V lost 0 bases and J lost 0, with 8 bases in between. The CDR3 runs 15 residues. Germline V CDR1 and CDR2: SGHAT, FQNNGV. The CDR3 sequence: CASSLDLSVNTEAFF. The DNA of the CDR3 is TGTGCCAGCAGCTTAGATCTGTCGGTGAACACTGAAGCTTTCTTT.

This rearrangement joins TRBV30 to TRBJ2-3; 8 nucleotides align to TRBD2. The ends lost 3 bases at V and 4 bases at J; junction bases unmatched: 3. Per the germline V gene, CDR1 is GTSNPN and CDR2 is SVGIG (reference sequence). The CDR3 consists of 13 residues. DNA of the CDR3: TGTGCCTGGAGCGGGGGGGCTGCAGATACGCAGTATTTT. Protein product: CAWSGGAADTQYF.

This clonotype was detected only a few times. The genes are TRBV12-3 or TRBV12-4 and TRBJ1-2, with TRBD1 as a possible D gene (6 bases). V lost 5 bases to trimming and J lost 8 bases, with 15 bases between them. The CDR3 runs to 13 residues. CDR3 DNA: TGTGCCAGCAGTCCCACAGGGAGAGGGGGCTACACCTTC. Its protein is CASSPTGRGGYTF.

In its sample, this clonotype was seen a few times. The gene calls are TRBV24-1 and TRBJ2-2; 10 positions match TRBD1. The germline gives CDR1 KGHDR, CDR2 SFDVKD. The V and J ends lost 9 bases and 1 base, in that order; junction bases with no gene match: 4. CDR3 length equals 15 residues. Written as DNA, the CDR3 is TGTGCCACCGGCGGGACAGGGGAGAACACCGGGGAGCTGTTTTTT. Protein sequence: CATGGTGENTGELFF.

CDR3 nucleotides: TGCAGTGCTAGAGATCAGTTCGGCAGGGTGACCCCCTTAAACACTGAAGCTTTCTTT. It codes for CSARDQFGRVTPLNTEAFF. The chain combines TRBV20-1 with TRBJ1-1; D is perhaps TRBD1 (5 bases). CDR1 is DFQATT, CDR2 SNEGSKA, per germline (reference sequence). The CDR3 has 19 residues. V dropped 0 bases and J dropped 2 bases, with 25 bases sitting between them.

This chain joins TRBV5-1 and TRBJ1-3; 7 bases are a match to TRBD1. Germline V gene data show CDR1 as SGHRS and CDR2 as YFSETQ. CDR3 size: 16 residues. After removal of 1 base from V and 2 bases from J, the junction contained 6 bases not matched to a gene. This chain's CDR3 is CASSLPRQGPGNTIYF. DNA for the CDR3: TGCGCCAGCAGCTTGCCCAGACAGGGACCTGGAAACACCATATATTTT. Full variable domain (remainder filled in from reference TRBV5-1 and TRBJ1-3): KAGVTQTPRYLIKTRGQQVTLSCSPISGHRSVSWYQQTPGQGLQFLFEYFSETQRNKGNFPGRFSGRQFSNSRSEMNVSTLELGDSALYLCASSLPRQGPGNTIYFGEGSWLTVV.

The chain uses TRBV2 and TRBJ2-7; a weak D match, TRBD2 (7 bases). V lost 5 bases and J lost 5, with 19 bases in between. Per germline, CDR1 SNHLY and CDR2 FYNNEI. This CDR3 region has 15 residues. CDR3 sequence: CASSRFVGGRNEQYF. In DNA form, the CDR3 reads TGTGCCAGCAGTCGTTTTGTGGGGGGGCGGAACGAGCAGTACTTC.

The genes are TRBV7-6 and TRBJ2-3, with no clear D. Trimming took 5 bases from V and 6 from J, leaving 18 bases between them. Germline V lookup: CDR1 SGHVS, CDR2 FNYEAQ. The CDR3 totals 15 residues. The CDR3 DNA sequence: TGTGCCAGCAGCCCGGCACGAAGTTTGAGGGATACGCAGTATTTT. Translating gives CASSPARSLRDTQYF.

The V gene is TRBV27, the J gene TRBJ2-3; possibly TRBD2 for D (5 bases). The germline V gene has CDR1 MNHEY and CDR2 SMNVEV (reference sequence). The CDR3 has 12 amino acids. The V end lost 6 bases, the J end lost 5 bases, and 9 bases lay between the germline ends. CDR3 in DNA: TGTGCCAGCAGGCCCGAGGGAGATACGCAGTATTTT. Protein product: CASRPEGDTQYF.

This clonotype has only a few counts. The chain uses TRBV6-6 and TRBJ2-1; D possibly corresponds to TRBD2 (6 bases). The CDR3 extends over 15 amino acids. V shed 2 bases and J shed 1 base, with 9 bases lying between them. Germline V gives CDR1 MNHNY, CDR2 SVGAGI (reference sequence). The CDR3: CASSYPGRSYNEQFF. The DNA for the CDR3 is TGTGCCAGCAGTTACCCCGGGAGATCCTACAATGAGCAGTTCTTC.

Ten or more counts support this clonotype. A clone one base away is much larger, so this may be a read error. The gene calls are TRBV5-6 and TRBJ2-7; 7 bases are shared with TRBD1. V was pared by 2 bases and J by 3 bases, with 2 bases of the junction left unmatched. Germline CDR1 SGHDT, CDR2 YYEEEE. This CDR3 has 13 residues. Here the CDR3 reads CASSLGQDYEQYF. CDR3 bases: TGTGCCAGCAGCTTAGGACAGGACTACGAGCAGTACTTC.

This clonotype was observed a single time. In DNA form, the CDR3 reads TGTGCCAGCAGCCCCGAGACGGGGGAGCAGTACTTC. Translated, it gives CASSPETGEQYF. This rearrangement joins TRBV3-1 to TRBJ2-7; perhaps TRBD2 as D (5 bases). The CDR3 length is 12 residues. V gave up 4 bases and J gave up 7 bases, with 11 bases separating them. The germline V gene has CDR1 LGHDT and CDR2 YNNKEL (reference sequence).

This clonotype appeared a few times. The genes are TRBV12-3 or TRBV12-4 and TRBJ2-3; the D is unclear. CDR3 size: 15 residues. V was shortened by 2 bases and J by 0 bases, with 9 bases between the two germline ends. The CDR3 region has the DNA TGTGCCAGCAGTTTACCCCCACCAAGCACAGATACGCAGTATTTT. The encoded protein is CASSLPPPSTDTQYF.

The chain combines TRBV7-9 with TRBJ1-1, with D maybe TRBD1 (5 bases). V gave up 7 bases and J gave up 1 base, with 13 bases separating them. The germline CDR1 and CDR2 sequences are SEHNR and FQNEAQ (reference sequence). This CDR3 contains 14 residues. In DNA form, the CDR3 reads TGTGCCAGCATCCCGGGGGAGAAGAACACTGAAGCTTTCTTT. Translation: CASIPGEKNTEAFF.

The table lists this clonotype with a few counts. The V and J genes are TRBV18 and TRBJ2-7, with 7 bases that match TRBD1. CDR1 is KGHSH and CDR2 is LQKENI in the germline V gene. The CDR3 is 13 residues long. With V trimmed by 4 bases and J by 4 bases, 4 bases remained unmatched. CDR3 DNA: TGTGCCAGCTCACTAGGACAGGAATACGAGCAGTACTTC. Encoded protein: CASSLGQEYEQYF.

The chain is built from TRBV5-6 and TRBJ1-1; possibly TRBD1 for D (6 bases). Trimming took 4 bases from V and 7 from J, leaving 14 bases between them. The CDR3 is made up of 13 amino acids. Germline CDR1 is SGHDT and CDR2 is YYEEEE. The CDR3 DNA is TGTGCCAGCAGCCAAGTCGGGGGGCGTGAAGCTTTCTTT. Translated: CASSQVGGREAFF.

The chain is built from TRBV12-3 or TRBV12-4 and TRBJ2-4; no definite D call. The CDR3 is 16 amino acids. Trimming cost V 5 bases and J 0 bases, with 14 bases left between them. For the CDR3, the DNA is TGTGCCAGCAGTCCGACGCACACTCTAGCCAAAAACATTCAGTACTTC. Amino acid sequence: CASSPTHTLAKNIQYF.

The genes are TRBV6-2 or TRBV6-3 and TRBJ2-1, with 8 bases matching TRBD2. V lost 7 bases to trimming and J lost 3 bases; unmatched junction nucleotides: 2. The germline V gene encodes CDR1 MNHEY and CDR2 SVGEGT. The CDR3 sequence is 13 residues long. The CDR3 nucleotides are TGTGCCAGCACCGGGACTAGCTACAATGAGCAGTTCTTC. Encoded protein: CASTGTSYNEQFF.

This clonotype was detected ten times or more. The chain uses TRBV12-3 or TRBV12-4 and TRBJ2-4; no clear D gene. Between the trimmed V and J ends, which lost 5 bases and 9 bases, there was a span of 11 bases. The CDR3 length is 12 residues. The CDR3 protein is CASSPSPAIQYF. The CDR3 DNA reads TGTGCCAGCAGTCCTTCGCCGGCCATTCAGTACTTC.